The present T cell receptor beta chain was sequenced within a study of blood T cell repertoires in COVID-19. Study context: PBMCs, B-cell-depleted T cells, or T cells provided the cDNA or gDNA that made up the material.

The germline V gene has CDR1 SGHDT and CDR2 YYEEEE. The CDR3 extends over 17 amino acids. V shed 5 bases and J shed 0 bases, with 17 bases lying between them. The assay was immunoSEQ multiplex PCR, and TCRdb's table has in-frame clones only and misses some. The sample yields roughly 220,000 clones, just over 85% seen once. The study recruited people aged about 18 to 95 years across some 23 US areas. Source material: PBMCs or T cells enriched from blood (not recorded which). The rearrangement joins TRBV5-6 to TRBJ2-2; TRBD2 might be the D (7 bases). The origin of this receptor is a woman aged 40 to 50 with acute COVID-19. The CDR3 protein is CASSPGGGGPNTGELFF. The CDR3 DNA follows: TGTGCCAGCAGTCCGGGAGGAGGGGGACCGAACACCGGGGAGCTGTTTTTT.